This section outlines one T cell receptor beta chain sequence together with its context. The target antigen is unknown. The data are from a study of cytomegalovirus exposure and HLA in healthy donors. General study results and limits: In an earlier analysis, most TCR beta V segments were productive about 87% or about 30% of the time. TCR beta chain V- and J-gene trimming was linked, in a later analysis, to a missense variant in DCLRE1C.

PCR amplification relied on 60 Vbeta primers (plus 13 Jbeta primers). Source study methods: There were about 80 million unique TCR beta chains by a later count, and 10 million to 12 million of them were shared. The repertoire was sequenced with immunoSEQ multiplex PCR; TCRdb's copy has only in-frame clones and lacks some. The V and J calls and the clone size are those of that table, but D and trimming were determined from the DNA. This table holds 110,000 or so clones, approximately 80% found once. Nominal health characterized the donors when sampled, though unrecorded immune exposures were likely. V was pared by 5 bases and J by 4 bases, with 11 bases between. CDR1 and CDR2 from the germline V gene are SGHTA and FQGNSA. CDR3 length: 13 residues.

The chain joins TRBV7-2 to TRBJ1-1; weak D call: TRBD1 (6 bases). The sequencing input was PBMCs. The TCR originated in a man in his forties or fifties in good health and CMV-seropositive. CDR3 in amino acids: CASSPTGTTEAFF. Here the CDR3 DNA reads TGTGCCAGCAGCCCAACAGGGACCACTGAAGCTTTCTTT.